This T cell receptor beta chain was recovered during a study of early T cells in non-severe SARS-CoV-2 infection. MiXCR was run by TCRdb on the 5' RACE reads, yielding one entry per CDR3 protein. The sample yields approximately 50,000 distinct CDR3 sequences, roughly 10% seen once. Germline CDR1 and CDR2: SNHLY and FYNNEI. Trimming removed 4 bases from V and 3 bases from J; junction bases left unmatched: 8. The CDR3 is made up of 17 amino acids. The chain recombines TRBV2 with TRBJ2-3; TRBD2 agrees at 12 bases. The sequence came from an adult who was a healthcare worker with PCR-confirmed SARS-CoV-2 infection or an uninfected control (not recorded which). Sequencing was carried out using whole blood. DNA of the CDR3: TGTGCCAGCAGTGTTGGAGCTAGCGGGAGGGAGACAGATACGCAGTATTTT. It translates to CASSVGASGRETDTQYF. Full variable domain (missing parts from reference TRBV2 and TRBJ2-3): EPEVTQTPSHQVTQMGQEVILRCVPISNHLYFYWYRQILGQKVEFLVSFYNNEISEKSEIFDDQFSVERPDGSNFTLKIRSTKLEDSAMYFCASSVGASGRETDTQYFGPGTRLTVL.